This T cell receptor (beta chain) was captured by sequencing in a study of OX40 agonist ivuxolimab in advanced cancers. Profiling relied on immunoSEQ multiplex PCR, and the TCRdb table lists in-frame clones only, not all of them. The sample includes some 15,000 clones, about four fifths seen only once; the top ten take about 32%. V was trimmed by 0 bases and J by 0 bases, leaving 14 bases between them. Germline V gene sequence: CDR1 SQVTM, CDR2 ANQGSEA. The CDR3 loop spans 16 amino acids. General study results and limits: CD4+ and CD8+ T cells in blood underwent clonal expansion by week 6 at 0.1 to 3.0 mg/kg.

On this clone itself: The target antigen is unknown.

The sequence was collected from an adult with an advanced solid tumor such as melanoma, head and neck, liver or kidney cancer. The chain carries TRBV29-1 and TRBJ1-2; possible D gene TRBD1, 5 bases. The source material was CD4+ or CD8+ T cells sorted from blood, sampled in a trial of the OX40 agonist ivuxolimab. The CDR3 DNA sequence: TGCAGCGTTGAAGATTACGTTCGGGACGCTAACTATGGCTACACCTTC. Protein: CSVEDYVRDANYGYTF.